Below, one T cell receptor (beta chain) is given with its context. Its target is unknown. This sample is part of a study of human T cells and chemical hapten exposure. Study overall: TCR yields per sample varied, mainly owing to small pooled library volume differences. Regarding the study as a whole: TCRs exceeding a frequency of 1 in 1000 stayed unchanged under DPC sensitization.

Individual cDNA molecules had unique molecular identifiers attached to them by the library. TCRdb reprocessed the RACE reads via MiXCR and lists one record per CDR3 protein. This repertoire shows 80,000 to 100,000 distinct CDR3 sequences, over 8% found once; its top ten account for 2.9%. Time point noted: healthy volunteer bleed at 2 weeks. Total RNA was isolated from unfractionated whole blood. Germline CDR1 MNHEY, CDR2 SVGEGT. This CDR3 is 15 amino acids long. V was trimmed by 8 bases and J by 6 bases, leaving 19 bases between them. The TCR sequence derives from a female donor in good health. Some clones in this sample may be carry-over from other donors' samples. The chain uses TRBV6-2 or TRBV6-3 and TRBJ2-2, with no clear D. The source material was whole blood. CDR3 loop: CASQPGRWMAGELFF. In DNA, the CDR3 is TGTGCCAGCCAACCGGGCCGTTGGATGGCCGGGGAGCTGTTTTTT.